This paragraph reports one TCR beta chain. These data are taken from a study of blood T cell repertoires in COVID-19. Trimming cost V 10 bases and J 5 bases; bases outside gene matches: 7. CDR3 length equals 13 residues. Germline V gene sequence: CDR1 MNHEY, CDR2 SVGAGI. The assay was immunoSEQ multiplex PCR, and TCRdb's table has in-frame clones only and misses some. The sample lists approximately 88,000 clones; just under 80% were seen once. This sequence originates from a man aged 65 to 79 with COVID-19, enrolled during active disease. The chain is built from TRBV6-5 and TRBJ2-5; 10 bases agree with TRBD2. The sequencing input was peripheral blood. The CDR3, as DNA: TGTGCCATCTTAGCGGGGGGTTGGGAGACCCAGTACTTC. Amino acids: CAILAGGWETQYF.